The present entry profiles one TCR beta chain with its context. The antigen remains unidentified. The sample comes from a study of OX40 agonist ivuxolimab in advanced cancers. The overall study: With a range of roughly 23 to 90, age averaged approximately 55 years, and roughly 80% were male. Findings of the study overall: Part of the nonresponder group also had normalized T-cell clonal expansion that was low.

This CDR3 is built from 14 residues. V was shortened by 0 bases and J by 8 bases, with 11 bases between the two germline ends. The germline V gene encodes CDR1 SGHRS and CDR2 YFSETQ. The method was immunoSEQ multiplex PCR; TCRdb's version includes in-frame clones alone and lacks a portion of them. The sample shows about 58,000 clones, 75% to 90% of them seen only once. This receptor was obtained from an adult with an advanced solid tumor such as melanoma, head and neck, liver or kidney cancer. The sample in question was CD4+ or CD8+ T cells sorted from blood, obtained in a trial of the OX40 agonist ivuxolimab. The chain has TRBV5-1 and TRBJ1-4, with TRBD1 as a possible D gene (6 bases). CDR3 sequence reads: CASSLEGGGEKLFF. In DNA, the CDR3 is TGCGCCAGCAGCTTGGAAGGGGGTGGGGAAAAACTGTTTTTT.